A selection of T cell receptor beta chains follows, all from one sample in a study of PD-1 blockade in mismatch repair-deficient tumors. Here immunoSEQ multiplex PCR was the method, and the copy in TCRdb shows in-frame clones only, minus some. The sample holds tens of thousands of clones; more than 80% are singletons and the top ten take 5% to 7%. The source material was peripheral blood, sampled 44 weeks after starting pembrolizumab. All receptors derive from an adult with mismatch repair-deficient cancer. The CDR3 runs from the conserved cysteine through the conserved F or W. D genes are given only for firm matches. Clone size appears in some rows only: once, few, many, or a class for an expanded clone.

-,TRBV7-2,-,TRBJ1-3,CASSSGPGNTIYF,TGTGCCAGCAGCTCGGGCCCGGGAAACACCATATATTTT
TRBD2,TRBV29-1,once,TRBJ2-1,CSVDNWSSGGNEQFF,TGCAGCGTTGACAACTGGTCTAGCGGTGGCAATGAGCAGTTCTTC
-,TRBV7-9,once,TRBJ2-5,CASSLGHRKETQYF,TGTGCCAGCAGCCTGGGACACCGGAAAGAGACCCAGTACTTC
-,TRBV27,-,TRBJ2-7,CASSFLGQNNEQYF,TGTGCCAGCAGTTTTCTAGGACAGAACAACGAGCAGTACTTC
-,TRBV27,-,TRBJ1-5,CASSLSGANQPQHF,TGTGCCAGCAGTTTATCAGGTGCTAATCAGCCCCAGCATTTT
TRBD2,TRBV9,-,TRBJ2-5,CASSALAWAGAEETQYF,TGTGCCAGCAGCGCCCTCGCTTGGGCGGGAGCTGAAGAGACCCAGTACTTC
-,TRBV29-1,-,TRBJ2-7,CSVEDGRASYEQYF,TGCAGCGTTGAAGATGGTCGGGCCTCCTACGAGCAGTACTTC
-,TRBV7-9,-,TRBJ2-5,CASSTRTDRETQYF,TGTGCCAGCAGCACCCGGACAGACAGGGAGACCCAGTACTTC
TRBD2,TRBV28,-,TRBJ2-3,CASMRGGSGRGDTQYF,TGTGCCAGCATGCGTGGAGGTAGCGGGAGGGGAGATACGCAGTATTTT
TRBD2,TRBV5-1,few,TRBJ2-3,CASSFWRREGGDTQYF,TGCGCCAGCAGCTTTTGGAGGCGGGAGGGCGGAGATACGCAGTATTTT
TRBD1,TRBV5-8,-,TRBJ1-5,CASSPGQGGGYMGNQPQHF,TGTGCCAGCAGCCCGGGACAGGGAGGTGGTTATATGGGCAATCAGCCCCAGCATTTT
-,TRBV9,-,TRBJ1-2,CASSAGSGYGYTF,TGTGCCAGCAGCGCGGGGAGTGGGTATGGCTACACCTTC
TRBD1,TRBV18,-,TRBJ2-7,CASSPPGQPYEQYF,TGTGCCAGCTCACCACCGGGACAGCCCTACGAGCAGTACTTC
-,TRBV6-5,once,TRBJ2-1,CASSYSRDYNEQFF,TGTGCCAGCAGTTACTCCAGGGACTACAATGAGCAGTTCTTC
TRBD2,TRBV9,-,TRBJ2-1,CASSGGLAYNEQFF,TGTGCCAGCAGCGGGGGACTAGCCTACAATGAGCAGTTCTTC
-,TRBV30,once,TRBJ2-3,CAWRRKMSSTDTQYF,TGTGCCTGGAGGCGGAAGATGTCTAGCACAGATACGCAGTATTTT
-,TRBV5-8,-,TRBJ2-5,CASSLARGWETQYF,TGTGCCAGCAGCTTGGCCAGGGGATGGGAGACCCAGTACTTC
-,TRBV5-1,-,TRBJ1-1,CASSLGHAGDLFSTTEAFF,TGCGCCAGCAGCTTGGGGCACGCAGGGGATCTTTTCTCGACGACTGAAGCTTTCTTT
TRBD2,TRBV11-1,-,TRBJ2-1,CASSQPGLAGGSSYNEQFF,TGTGCCAGCAGCCAACCGGGACTAGCGGGGGGGAGCTCCTACAATGAGCAGTTCTTC
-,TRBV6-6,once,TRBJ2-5,CASSYQAGEETQYF,TGTGCCAGCAGTTACCAGGCAGGGGAGGAGACCCAGTACTTC
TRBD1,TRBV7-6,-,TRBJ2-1,CASSPVGRGPHNEQFF,TGTGCCAGCAGCCCGGTCGGCAGGGGGCCCCACAATGAGCAGTTCTTC
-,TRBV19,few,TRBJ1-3,CASNGNTIYF,TGTGCCAGTAACGGAAACACCATATATTTT
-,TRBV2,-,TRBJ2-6,CASSGGVGANVLTF,TGTGCCAGCAGTGGAGGGGTCGGGGCCAACGTCCTGACTTTC
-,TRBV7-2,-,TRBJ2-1,CASSRSGTYNEQFF,TGTGCCAGCAGCCGTAGCGGAACCTACAATGAGCAGTTCTTC
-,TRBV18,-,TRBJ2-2,CASSAGTVGTGELFF,TGTGCCAGCTCAGCGGGGACAGTAGGAACCGGGGAGCTGTTTTTT
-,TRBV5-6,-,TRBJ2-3,CASSPTGKHTDTQYF,TGTGCCAGCAGCCCTACAGGAAAGCACACAGATACGCAGTATTTT
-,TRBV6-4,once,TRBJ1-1,CASSDSWGKNTEAFF,TGTGCCAGCAGTGACTCTTGGGGCAAGAACACTGAAGCTTTCTTT
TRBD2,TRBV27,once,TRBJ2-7,CASSLAGLHEQYF,TGTGCCAGCAGTCTAGCGGGTCTCCACGAGCAGTACTTC
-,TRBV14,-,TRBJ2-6,CASSQATGANVLTF,TGTGCCAGCAGCCAAGCTACTGGGGCCAACGTCCTGACTTTC
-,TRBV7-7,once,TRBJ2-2,CASSSDLTGELFF,TGTGCTAGCAGCTCGGACCTCACCGGGGAGCTGTTTTTT
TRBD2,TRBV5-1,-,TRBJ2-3,CASSLGSAGADTQYF,TGCGCCAGCAGCTTGGGTTCGGCGGGAGCAGATACGCAGTATTTT
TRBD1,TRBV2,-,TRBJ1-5,CASSGGQDNQPQHF,TGTGCCAGCAGCGGGGGACAGGACAATCAGCCCCAGCATTTT
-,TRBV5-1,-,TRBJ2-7,CASSHPSGTYEQYF,TGCGCCAGCAGCCACCCGAGCGGAACCTACGAGCAGTACTTC
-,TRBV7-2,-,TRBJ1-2,CASSSRDPIGSGYTF,TGTGCCAGCAGCTCCCGGGATCCCATTGGATCTGGCTACACCTTC
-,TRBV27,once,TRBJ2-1,CASSLLLSNEQFF,TGTGCCAGCAGTTTACTCTTATCCAATGAGCAGTTCTTC
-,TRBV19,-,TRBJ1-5,CASSKGEQPQHF,TGTGCCAGTAGTAAAGGGGAGCAGCCCCAGCATTTT
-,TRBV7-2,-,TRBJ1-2,CASSLGRNYGYTF,TGTGCCAGCAGCCTCGGACGGAACTATGGCTACACCTTC
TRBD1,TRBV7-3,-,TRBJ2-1,CASGAGGISYNEQFF,TGTGCCAGCGGGGCAGGGGGCATTTCCTACAATGAGCAGTTCTTC
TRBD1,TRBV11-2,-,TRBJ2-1,CASSIGQGTYNEQFF,TGTGCCAGCAGCATTGGACAGGGGACGTACAATGAGCAGTTCTTC
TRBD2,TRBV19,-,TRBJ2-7,CASSILAGGYEQYF,TGTGCCAGTAGTATTCTAGCGGGAGGTTACGAGCAGTACTTC
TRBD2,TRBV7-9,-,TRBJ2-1,CASSSATSGNNEQFF,TGTGCCAGCAGCTCTGCGACTAGCGGGAACAATGAGCAGTTCTTC